This T cell receptor (beta chain) appears in the sequencing data of a study of blood T cells in healthy people across ages. Sample-barcoded 5' priming and a J-beta primer mix drove a second PCR of roughly 6 to 12 cycles. One entry per CDR3 protein results from TCRdb running MiXCR on the 5' RACE reads. The data hold 1,800,000 or so distinct CDR3 sequences, with approximately 40% observed a single time. The germline gives CDR1 LGHNA, CDR2 YSLEER. The CDR3 totals 14 residues. With 0 bases removed from V and 2 bases from J, the gap between germline ends came to 8 bases. The source is a human donor in good health. This chain connects TRBV4-3 to TRBJ2-7; a possible D gene is TRBD2 (5 bases). The source material was blood. This CDR3 reads CASSQDELAYEQYF. Here the CDR3 DNA reads TGCGCCAGCAGCCAAGATGAACTAGCCTACGAGCAGTACTTC.